The clone carrying this T cell receptor beta chain was seen only once. Its antigen is unidentified. For TCR beta libraries, roughly 1.9 micrograms of genomic DNA were obtained from cryopreserved PBMCs. Profiled with immunoSEQ multiplex PCR; TCRdb holds only in-frame clones, not every one. This sample has more than 45,000 clones, with 83% found just once. This sample was included in a study of cytotoxic CD8 clonotypes in ibrutinib-treated CLL. Study at large: Enrolment comprised around twelve relapsed/refractory and over 14 treatment-naive patients; fewer than 18 were IGHV unmutated. Whole-study findings and limits: Circulating CD8+ T-cell counts were tracked by baseline clonality, which exceeded that of age-matched healthy donors. Sustained-remission patients were sampled at one set of times and progressing patients at different ones.

Germline CDR1 reads SGHTA; CDR2 reads FQGNSA. CDR3 size: 16 residues. V dropped 1 base and J dropped 4; count of bases not matched to a gene: 0. J is TRBJ2-2 and V is TRBV7-2, with TRBD2 matching 13 bases. The source was PBMCs, collected after 24 months of ibrutinib treatment. This TCR was sampled from a human donor with chronic lymphocytic leukemia. The CDR3: CASSLGLAGGTGELFF. The CDR3 DNA is TGTGCCAGCAGCTTAGGACTAGCGGGAGGCACCGGGGAGCTGTTTTTT.